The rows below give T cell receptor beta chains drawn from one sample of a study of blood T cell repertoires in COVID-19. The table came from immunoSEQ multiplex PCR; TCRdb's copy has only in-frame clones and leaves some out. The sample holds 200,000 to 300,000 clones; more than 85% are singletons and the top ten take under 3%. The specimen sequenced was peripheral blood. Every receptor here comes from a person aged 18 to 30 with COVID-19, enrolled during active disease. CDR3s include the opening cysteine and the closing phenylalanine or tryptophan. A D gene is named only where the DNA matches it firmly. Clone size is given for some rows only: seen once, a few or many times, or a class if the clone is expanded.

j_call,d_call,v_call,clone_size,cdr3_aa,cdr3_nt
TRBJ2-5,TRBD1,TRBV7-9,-,CASSLAQGAETQYF,TGTGCCAGCAGCTTAGCCCAGGGGGCTGAGACCCAGTACTTC
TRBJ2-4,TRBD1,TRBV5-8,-,CASSPPPGQGTIQYF,TGTGCCAGCAGCCCACCCCCAGGACAGGGCACCATTCAGTACTTC
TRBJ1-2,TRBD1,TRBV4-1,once,CASRSPGQGGGYTF,TGCGCCAGCAGGTCTCCGGGACAGGGGGGTGGCTACACCTTC
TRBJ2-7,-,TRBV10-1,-,CADAVANYEQYF,TGCGCCGACGCGGTGGCGAACTACGAGCAGTACTTC
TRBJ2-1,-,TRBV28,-,CASSLGGREFAEQFF,TGTGCCAGCAGTTTGGGGGGGCGGGAGTTCGCTGAGCAGTTCTTC
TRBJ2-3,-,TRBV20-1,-,CSARRWDTQYF,TGCAGTGCTAGGAGGTGGGATACGCAGTATTTT
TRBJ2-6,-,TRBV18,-,CASSVNLLSGANVLTF,TGTGCCAGCTCAGTTAACCTACTCTCCGGGGCCAACGTCCTGACTTTC
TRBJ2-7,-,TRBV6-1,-,CASSEGHAINTREYF,TGTGCCAGCAGTGAAGGGCATGCTATTAACACTCGGGAGTACTTC
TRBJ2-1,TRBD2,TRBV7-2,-,CASRSSGRNEQFF,TGTGCCAGCAGATCAAGCGGGAGGAATGAGCAGTTCTTC
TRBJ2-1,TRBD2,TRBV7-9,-,CASSLLAGVGDEQFF,TGTGCCAGCAGCTTGCTAGCGGGAGTTGGCGATGAGCAGTTCTTC
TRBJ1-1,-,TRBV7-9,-,CASSPLPGNTEAFF,TGTGCCAGCAGCCCCCTTCCGGGGAACACTGAAGCTTTCTTT
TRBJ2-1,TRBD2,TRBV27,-,CASLAGDRPISYNEQFF,TGTGCCAGCTTAGCGGGAGACCGCCCCATCTCCTACAATGAGCAGTTCTTC
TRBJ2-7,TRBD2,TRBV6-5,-,CASSSTSVSYSYEQYF,TGTGCCAGCAGTTCGACTAGCGTAAGCTACTCCTACGAGCAGTACTTC
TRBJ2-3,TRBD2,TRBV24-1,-,CATGLAGRTDTQYF,TGTGCCACAGGACTAGCGGGACGCACAGATACGCAGTATTTT
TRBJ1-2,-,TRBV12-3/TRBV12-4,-,CASSLDGGVGYTF,TGTGCCAGCAGTCTAGACGGGGGGGTTGGCTACACCTTC
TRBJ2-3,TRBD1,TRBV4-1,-,CASSRTGGVGGITDTQYF,TGCGCCAGCAGCCGGACAGGGGGCGTGGGAGGGATCACAGATACGCAGTATTTT
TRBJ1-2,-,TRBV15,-,CATSRDGSYGYTF,TGTGCCACCAGCAGAGATGGCAGCTATGGCTACACCTTC
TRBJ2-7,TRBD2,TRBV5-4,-,CASSSNNAGGGYEQYF,TGTGCCAGCAGCTCTAACAACGCCGGCGGGGGCTACGAGCAGTACTTC
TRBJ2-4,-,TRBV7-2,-,CASSQPGGGIAKNIQYF,TGTGCCAGCAGCCAACCTGGTGGCGGGATAGCCAAAAACATTCAGTACTTC
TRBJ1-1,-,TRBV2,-,CARTGTEAFF,TGTGCCAGAACAGGAACTGAAGCTTTCTTT
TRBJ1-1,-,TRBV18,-,CASSPLAGANTEAFF,TGTGCCAGCTCACCATTGGCGGGGGCGAACACTGAAGCTTTCTTT
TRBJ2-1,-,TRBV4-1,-,CASSQDPLIAEIYNEQFF,TGCGCCAGCAGCCAAGATCCCTTAATAGCGGAAATTTACAATGAGCAGTTCTTC
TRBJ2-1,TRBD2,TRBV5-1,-,CASSEGLAANEQFF,TGCGCCAGCAGCGAAGGACTAGCGGCAAATGAGCAGTTCTTC
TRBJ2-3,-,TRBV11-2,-,CASSALNSGTSTDTQYF,TGTGCCAGCAGCGCCCTGAATAGCGGAACTAGCACAGATACGCAGTATTTT
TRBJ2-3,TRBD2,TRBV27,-,CASSFLLAAASTDTQYF,TGTGCCAGCAGTTTTCTTCTAGCGGCCGCTAGCACAGATACGCAGTATTTT
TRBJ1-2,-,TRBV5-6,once,CASSLAEDYYSPKGYGYTF,TGTGCCAGCAGCTTGGCTGAGGACTACTACTCGCCTAAGGGGTATGGCTACACCTTC
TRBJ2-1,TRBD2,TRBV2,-,CASSEWPGGFYNEQFF,TGTGCCAGCAGTGAATGGCCGGGAGGCTTTTACAATGAGCAGTTCTTC
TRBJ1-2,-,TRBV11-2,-,CASSFIQAPNYGYTF,TGTGCCAGCAGCTTTATCCAAGCCCCTAACTATGGCTACACCTTC
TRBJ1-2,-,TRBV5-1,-,CASSLAPGDSNYGYTF,TGCGCCAGCAGCTTGGCCCCCGGCGACTCTAACTATGGCTACACCTTC
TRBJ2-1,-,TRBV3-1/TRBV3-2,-,CASSQGPGSYNEQFF,TGTGCCAGCAGCCAAGGTCCAGGTTCCTACAATGAGCAGTTCTTC
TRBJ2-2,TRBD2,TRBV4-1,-,CASGLASTGELFF,TGCGCCAGCGGACTAGCGAGCACCGGGGAGCTGTTTTTT
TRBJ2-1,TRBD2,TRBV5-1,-,CASSLEPSGRYEQFF,TGCGCCAGCAGCTTGGAGCCTAGCGGGAGATATGAGCAGTTCTTC
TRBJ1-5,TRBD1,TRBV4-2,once,CASSPNRDSYQPQHF,TGTGCCAGCAGCCCAAACCGGGACAGTTATCAGCCCCAGCATTTT
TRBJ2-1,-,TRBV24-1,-,CATSDGSRDYEQFF,TGTGCCACCAGTGATGGGTCCAGAGACTATGAGCAGTTCTTC
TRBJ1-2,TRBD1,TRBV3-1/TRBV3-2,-,CASSDSGTGAYGYTF,TGTGCCAGCAGCGATTCCGGGACAGGAGCATATGGCTACACCTTC
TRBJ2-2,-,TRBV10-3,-,CAISGTGANTGELFF,TGTGCCATCAGTGGAACAGGAGCGAACACCGGGGAGCTGTTTTTT
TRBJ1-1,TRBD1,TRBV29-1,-,CSARVRPTGEGYTEAFF,TGCAGCGCCAGAGTTCGTCCGACAGGGGAGGGGTACACTGAAGCTTTCTTT
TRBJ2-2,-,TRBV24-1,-,CATSDVAANTGELFF,TGTGCCACCAGTGATGTTGCGGCAAACACCGGGGAGCTGTTTTTT
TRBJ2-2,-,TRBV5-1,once,CASSLDGGRSTGELFF,TGCGCCAGCAGCTTGGACGGGGGTAGAAGCACCGGGGAGCTGTTTTTT
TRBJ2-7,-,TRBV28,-,CASSGVPQGSKYEQYF,TGTGCCAGCAGTGGCGTCCCACAGGGCTCTAAATACGAGCAGTACTTC
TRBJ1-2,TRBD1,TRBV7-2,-,CASSRAPGQGSGYTF,TGTGCCAGCAGCCGCGCTCCGGGACAGGGATCTGGCTACACCTTC
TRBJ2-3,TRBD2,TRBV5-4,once,CASSPPGGKTDTQYF,TGTGCCAGCAGCCCTCCGGGAGGGAAGACAGATACGCAGTATTTT
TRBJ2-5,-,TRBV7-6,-,CASSLGLGETQYF,TGTGCCAGCAGCTTGGGGCTAGGCGAGACCCAGTACTTC
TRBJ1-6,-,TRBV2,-,CASSGGVGYSPLHF,TGTGCCAGCAGTGGGGGCGTAGGGTATTCACCCCTCCACTTT
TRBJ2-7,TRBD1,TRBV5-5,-,CASSRQGVYEQYF,TGTGCCAGCAGCAGACAGGGCGTCTACGAGCAGTACTTC